A single sample gave rise to the 14 T cell receptor beta chains below, sequenced in a study of blood T cell repertoires in COVID-19. Data came from immunoSEQ multiplex PCR; TCRdb stores just in-frame clones and leaves some out. The sample has 290,000 or so clones, about 89% seen once; the top ten hold 2% to 2.5%. Sequences were obtained from peripheral blood. The receptor set was obtained from a woman younger than 45 with COVID-19, enrolled during active disease.

The J gene is TRBJ1-4, the V gene TRBV5-1; D is perhaps TRBD1 (6 bases). The CDR3 spans 16 residues. The germline V gene encodes CDR1 SGHRS and CDR2 YFSETQ. V was trimmed by 0 bases and J by 3 bases, leaving 12 bases between them. CDR3 region: CASSLGSTGSNEKLFF. CDR3 nucleotide sequence: TGCGCCAGCAGCTTGGGTTCGACAGGATCTAATGAAAAACTGTTTTTT.

In its sample, this clone was seen a few times. The chain combines TRBV28 with TRBJ2-7; a weak D match, TRBD2 (6 bases). Germline CDR1 MDHEN, CDR2 SYDVKM. Trimming cost V 3 bases and J 0 bases, with 18 bases left between them. The CDR3 contains 17 residues. The chain's CDR3 is CASSFWASARSSYEQYF. The CDR3 DNA is TGTGCCAGCAGTTTCTGGGCTAGCGCAAGGAGCTCCTACGAGCAGTACTTC.

This chain uses TRBV30 with TRBJ2-2; D possibly corresponds to TRBD1 (5 bases). Trimming shortened V by 1 base and J by 6 bases, and 12 bases separated the two germline ends. Germline V lookup: CDR1 GTSNPN, CDR2 SVGIG (reference sequence). The CDR3 covers 14 residues. The CDR3 DNA reads TGTGCCTGGAGTGGGGGCTCCAGGGCCGGGGAGCTGTTTTTT. As protein: CAWSGGSRAGELFF. Combining the CDR3 with reference TRBV30 and TRBJ2-2 gives the whole variable domain SQTIHQWPATLVQPVGSPLSLECTVEGTSNPNLYWYRQAAGRGLQLLFYSVGIGQISSEVPQNLSASRPQDRQFILSSKKLLLSDSGFYLCAWSGGSRAGELFFGEGSRLTVL.

The V call is TRBV24-1, the J call TRBJ2-7; maybe TRBD1 (6 bases). V was shortened by 4 bases and J by 6 bases, with 9 bases between the two germline ends. The length of the CDR3 is 12 residues. Per the germline V gene, CDR1 is KGHDR and CDR2 is SFDVKD. The chain's CDR3 is CATSETGSEQYF. CDR3 coding DNA: TGTGCCACCAGTGAGACAGGTAGCGAGCAGTACTTC.

This clone was picked up one time. The V call is TRBV19, the J call TRBJ1-1; D might be TRBD1 (5 bases). Trimming took 2 bases from V and 1 from J, leaving 11 bases between them. The CDR3 loop spans 15 amino acids. Germline V gene lookup returns CDR1 LNHDA and CDR2 SQIVND (reference sequence). The CDR3 bases are TGTGCCAGTAGTATAAGCGGGGGTTCGAACACTGAAGCTTTCTTT. This translates into CASSISGGSNTEAFF.

This chain connects TRBV6-1 to TRBJ2-1; possibly TRBD1 for D (6 bases). V lost 0 bases to trimming and J lost 8 bases, with 17 bases between them. The CDR3 is 16 residues long. Germline V CDR1 and CDR2: MNHNS, SASEGT. CDR3 nucleotides: TGTGCCAGCAGTGAAGCGCCGGGTCTCAGGGGCGATGAGCAGTTCTTC. Amino acids: CASSEAPGLRGDEQFF.

The genes are TRBV19 and TRBJ1-3; D uncertain. The CDR3 covers 15 residues. The ends were cut back, 1 base at V and 0 bases at J, with 7 bases in the middle. Germline CDR1 and CDR2: LNHDA and SQIVND (reference sequence). CDR3 in DNA: TGTGCCAGTAGTATAGGGGCCAACTCTGGAAACACCATATATTTT. Its translation: CASSIGANSGNTIYF. Supplemented by reference TRBV19 and TRBJ1-3, the full variable domain reads DGGITQSPKYLFRKEGQNVTLSCEQNLNHDAMYWYRQDPGQGLRLIYYSQIVNDFQKGDIAEGYSVSREKKESFPLTVTSAQKNPTAFYLCASSIGANSGNTIYFGEGSWLTVV.

Only one count was recorded for this clone. The chain carries TRBV7-9 and TRBJ2-1, with a weak D call TRBD2 (5 bases). CDR1 is SEHNR, CDR2 FQNEAQ, per germline (reference sequence). V lost 1 base to trimming and J lost 9 bases, with 10 bases between them. The CDR3 is 13 residues long. The CDR3 reads CASSLDLAGEQFF. In DNA, the CDR3 is TGTGCCAGCAGCTTAGATCTAGCTGGTGAGCAGTTCTTC.

J is TRBJ1-2 and V is TRBV3-1 (or the pseudogene TRBV3-2), with a weak D call TRBD1 (6 bases). Germline V gene sequence: CDR1 LGHDT, CDR2 YNNKEL (reference sequence). The CDR3 is made up of 15 amino acids. V was shortened by 4 bases and J by 6 bases, with 18 bases between the two germline ends. The CDR3 region has the DNA TGTGCCAGCAGCCCAATTGGTGGGACAAAAGATGGCTACACCTTC. As protein: CASSPIGGTKDGYTF.

This chain links TRBV3-1 (or the pseudogene TRBV3-2) with TRBJ2-2; 8 bases line up with TRBD1. J was trimmed by 7 bases and V by 4 bases; bases with no gene match: 8. The CDR3 sequence is 15 residues long. CDR1 and CDR2 from the germline V gene are LGHDT and YNNKEL (reference sequence). For the CDR3, the DNA is TGTGCCAGCAGCCCCCTGACAGGGGTCGGCGGGGAGCTGTTTTTT. Translated: CASSPLTGVGGELFF.

The CDR3 is CASSDKWGGADYEQYF. As DNA, the CDR3 is TGTGCCAGCAGCGACAAGTGGGGAGGGGCGGATTACGAGCAGTACTTC. This rearrangement joins TRBV9 to TRBJ2-7, with TRBD2 matching 7 bases. V was clipped by 3 bases and J by 4 bases; unmatched bases: 13. The CDR3 sequence is 16 residues long. Looked up from germline, CDR1 is SGDLS and CDR2 is YYNGEE.

The chain recombines TRBV6-5 with TRBJ1-1; 10 bases align to TRBD1. V shed 2 bases and J 1 base; nucleotides not matched to a gene: 1. The germline V gene encodes CDR1 MNHEY and CDR2 SVGAGI. The CDR3 loop spans 15 amino acids. The CDR3 region is CASSYDRGQNTEAFF. As DNA, the CDR3 is TGTGCCAGCAGTTACGACAGGGGGCAGAACACTGAAGCTTTCTTT.

V gene TRBV18 combines with J gene TRBJ2-7; 7 bases fit TRBD2. The length of the CDR3 is 14 residues. Per germline, CDR1 KGHSH and CDR2 LQKENI. V was pared by 6 bases and J by 1 base, with 6 bases of the junction left unmatched. In DNA form, the CDR3 reads TGTGCCAGCTCCTTTGCGGGAGATTCCTACGAGCAGTACTTC. Amino acids: CASSFAGDSYEQYF.

The chain has TRBV7-9 and TRBJ1-2; D not resolved. The germline gives CDR1 SEHNR, CDR2 FQNEAQ (reference sequence). Trimming cost V 2 bases and J 0 bases, with 10 bases left between them. The CDR3 has 15 amino acids. The CDR3 coding sequence is TGTGCCAGCAGCTTAATCGCTTCGGCTAACTATGGCTACACCTTC. Translating it yields CASSLIASANYGYTF.